The 21 T cell receptor beta chains given below trace back to one sample, sequenced in a study of cytomegalovirus exposure and HLA in healthy donors. Primers for the PCR totalled 60 Vbeta and 13 Jbeta. Generated by immunoSEQ multiplex PCR, the TCRdb table keeps only in-frame clones and is missing some. The data show 85,000 to 100,000 clones, roughly 80% seen once. Sequencing was performed on PBMCs. The receptor set was obtained from a middle-aged man in good health and CMV-seropositive.

The J gene is TRBJ1-5, the V gene TRBV10-3; 10 bases are a match to TRBD1. The V and J ends lost 6 bases and 4 bases, in that order; junction bases with no gene match: 0. Germline CDR1 is ENHRY and CDR2 is SYGVKD. There are 13 residues in the CDR3. CDR3 protein: CAIRGQGNQPQHF. CDR3 coding DNA: TGTGCCATCAGGGGACAGGGGAATCAGCCCCAGCATTTT.

CDR3 in DNA: TGTGCCAGCAGTGAGGGACAGGGAGTTACCAAAAACATTCAGTACTTC. Translation: CASSEGQGVTKNIQYF. The chain carries TRBV6-1 and TRBJ2-4, with 9 positions matching TRBD1. CDR3 length: 16 residues. CDR1 is MNHNS and CDR2 is SASEGT in the germline V gene. Trimming at V came to 3 bases and at J to 2 bases, leaving 5 bases not matched to a gene.

This clone was recorded a few times. This chain joins TRBV7-2 and TRBJ1-2; 8 bases are a match to TRBD1. Germline assignment: CDR1 SGHTA and CDR2 FQGNSA. The CDR3 is 14 amino acids. With 4 bases clipped from V and 6 bases from J, the junction kept 7 bases outside the gene matches. This CDR3 is CASSSGDRLNGYTF. Here the CDR3 DNA reads TGTGCCAGCAGCTCCGGGGACAGGCTCAATGGCTACACCTTC.

The gene calls are TRBV6-1 and TRBJ2-1; 12 bases fit TRBD2. The CDR3 contains 16 residues. Germline CDR1 reads MNHNS; CDR2 reads SASEGT. V shed 0 bases and J 7 bases; nucleotides not matched to a gene: 4. This chain's CDR3 is CASSEAGLAGSNEQFF. The CDR3, as DNA: TGTGCCAGCAGTGAAGCGGGACTAGCGGGTTCAAATGAGCAGTTCTTC.

The genes are TRBV18 and TRBJ2-1, with 7 bases identical to TRBD2. J lost 6 bases, V lost 5 bases, and 4 bases had no gene match. The V gene's germline CDR1 is KGHSH and CDR2 LQKENI. This CDR3 has 13 residues. Written as DNA, the CDR3 is TGTGCCAGCTCATTTGGGGAGGGCAATGAGCAGTTCTTC. Amino acid sequence: CASSFGEGNEQFF.

The chain is built from TRBV11-3 and TRBJ2-1, with no clear D. Per germline, CDR1 SGHNT and CDR2 YENEEA. V lost 3 bases and J 4 bases, leaving 7 bases between the germline ends. CDR3 size: 13 residues. CDR3 DNA: TGTGCCAGCAGCTTGGCCAGTTACAATGAGCAGTTCTTC. It specifies CASSLASYNEQFF.

The rearrangement uses TRBV7-6 and TRBJ2-5; the match to TRBD2 covers 11 bases. The J call may be incorrect, as the DNA end agrees better with TRBJ2-7. CDR1 and CDR2 (germline): SGHVS, FNYEAQ. The CDR3 length is 17 residues. DNA for the CDR3: TGTGCCAGCAGCCACCGACTAGCGGGAAGGGAGCTCTACGAGCAGTACTTC. It codes for CASSHRLAGRELYEQYF.

The chain carries TRBV2 and TRBJ1-2; D remains unclear. This CDR3 has 13 residues. Germline V gene lookup returns CDR1 SNHLY and CDR2 FYNNEI. V was shortened by 5 bases and J by 6 bases, with 13 bases between the two germline ends. CDR3 DNA sequence: TGTGCCAGCAGTCTGAAACAACGTCATGGCTACACCTTC. Translated, it gives CASSLKQRHGYTF.

CDR3 nucleotide sequence: TGCGCCAGCAGCTTGACCTCCGGGACAAGGGGGAATGAGCAGTTCTTC. Its protein is CASSLTSGTRGNEQFF. The chain is built from TRBV5-1 and TRBJ2-1; a possible D gene is TRBD1 (6 bases). The CDR3 runs 16 residues. Trimming removed 1 base from V and 7 bases from J, with 18 bases in between. Germline V gene data show CDR1 as SGHRS and CDR2 as YFSETQ. Full variable domain (missing parts from reference TRBV5-1 and TRBJ2-1): KAGVTQTPRYLIKTRGQQVTLSCSPISGHRSVSWYQQTPGQGLQFLFEYFSETQRNKGNFPGRFSGRQFSNSRSEMNVSTLELGDSALYLCASSLTSGTRGNEQFFGPGTRLTVL.

This clone showed up just once. This sequence joins TRBV21-1 and TRBJ2-1; no DNA check was done on the table's D call, TRBD2. TRBV21-1 is given as a pseudogene. This CDR3 contains 16 residues. CDR3 sequence (DNA): TGTGCCAGCAGCGTCCTAGCGGGAGAATCATACAATGAGCAGTTCTTC. This encodes CASSVLAGESYNEQFF.

The chain links TRBV7-2 to TRBJ1-2; D remains ambiguous. CDR3 length: 13 residues. Germline CDR1 is SGHTA and CDR2 is FQGNSA. The V end was cut by 6 bases, the J end by 5 bases, with 13 bases between. CDR3 sequence (DNA): TGTGCCAGCAGAGAGGAAATACCTTATGGCTACACCTTC. Translation: CASREEIPYGYTF.

The chain employs TRBV9 and TRBJ1-3, with no clear D. The germline CDR1 and CDR2 sequences are SGDLS and YYNGEE. The CDR3 loop spans 15 amino acids. V was clipped by 0 bases and J by 0 bases, with 7 bases between them. The CDR3 DNA reads TGTGCCAGCAGCGTAGAGCCGGTCTCTGGAAACACCATATATTTT. Translated, it gives CASSVEPVSGNTIYF.

This clone was seen just once. The V and J genes are TRBV4-1 and TRBJ2-1; TRBD1 aligns across 9 bases. The CDR3 is 16 amino acids. Germline trimming cut 0 bases from V and 6 bases from J; bases unmatched to any gene: 6. Germline V gene sequence: CDR1 MGHRA, CDR2 YSYEKL. The CDR3 bases are TGCGCCAGCAGCCAAGACGGGACAGGGAACTTCAATGAGCAGTTCTTC. Amino acid sequence: CASSQDGTGNFNEQFF.

CDR3 in DNA: TGTGCCAGCAGTGAAAGGGGACAGTGGAGGGGCCCCTTCTTT. Its protein is CASSERGQWRGPFF. The chain has TRBV6-1 and TRBJ1-1; 7 nucleotides align to TRBD1. The V segment lost 2 bases and the J segment 14 bases; nucleotides outside the gene matches: 14. The CDR3 contains 14 residues. Per the germline V gene, CDR1 is MNHNS and CDR2 is SASEGT.

V gene TRBV11-1 combines with J gene TRBJ1-1; 7 bases fit TRBD1. The germline V gene has CDR1 SGHAT and CDR2 FQDESV (reference sequence). The CDR3 sequence is 13 residues long. V lost 4 bases, J lost 8 bases, and 7 bases stayed unmatched. The CDR3 bases are TGTGCCAGCAGCTCCCGGACAGGCCCAGAAGCTTTCTTT. Translating gives CASSSRTGPEAFF.

The chain joins TRBV6-1 to TRBJ1-5; a weak D match, TRBD1 (5 bases). V dropped 6 bases and J dropped 0 bases, with 12 bases sitting between them. Germline loops: CDR1 MNHNS, CDR2 SASEGT. The CDR3 covers 15 residues. CDR3 sequence reads: CASSRRGGSNQPQHF. CDR3 nucleotides: TGTGCCAGCAGCAGAAGGGGAGGTAGCAATCAGCCCCAGCATTTT.

V is TRBV5-4 and J is TRBJ2-7; D is undetermined. Trimming removed 0 bases at V and 2 bases at J, with 9 bases between. Germline lookup yields CDR1 SGHNT and CDR2 YYREEE (reference sequence). This CDR3 contains 14 residues. In DNA, the CDR3 is TGTGCCAGCAGCTTGGCTCTTGGCCCCTACGAGCAGTACTTC. It specifies CASSLALGPYEQYF. Full variable domain (rest looked up from reference TRBV5-4 and TRBJ2-7): ETGVTQSPTHLIKTRGQQVTLRCSSQSGHNTVSWYQQALGQGPQFIFQYYREEENGRGNFPPRFSGLQFPNYSSELNVNALELDDSALYLCASSLALGPYEQYFGPGTRLTVT.

A few counts support this clone. The chain is built from TRBV2 and TRBJ2-2; 7 nucleotides agree with TRBD2. V was pared by 7 bases and J by 1 base, with 3 bases of the junction left unmatched. Germline CDR1 SNHLY, CDR2 FYNNEI. The CDR3 has 14 residues. The DNA for the CDR3 is TGTGCCAGCACCCCTAGCGGGAACACCGGGGAGCTGTTTTTT. This sequence encodes CASTPSGNTGELFF.

This chain connects TRBV19 to TRBJ2-7; 8 positions agree with TRBD2. This CDR3 region has 18 residues. Germline assignment: CDR1 LNHDA and CDR2 SQIVND (reference sequence). The ends lost 3 bases at V and 2 bases at J; junction bases unmatched: 15. The CDR3 loop reads CASSILGGRGRPAYEQYF. The CDR3, as DNA: TGTGCCAGTAGTATCTTAGGGGGGCGCGGGAGGCCAGCCTACGAGCAGTACTTC.

The rearrangement uses TRBV2 and TRBJ2-7; 7 nucleotides line up with TRBD2. V was clipped by 6 bases and J by 3 bases; unmatched bases: 8. The CDR3 length is 14 residues. Germline V gene lookup returns CDR1 SNHLY and CDR2 FYNNEI. Written as DNA, the CDR3 is TGTGCCAGCAGGGCGAGCGGGATGGGCTACGAGCAGTACTTC. Translating gives CASRASGMGYEQYF.

A single count supports this clone. The chain links TRBV29-1 to TRBJ2-3; 9 nucleotides agree with TRBD1. Trimming took 4 bases from V and 2 from J; bases not matched to a gene: 7. Germline values: CDR1 SQVTM, CDR2 ANQGSEA. The CDR3 is 15 residues long. The CDR3 DNA is TGCAGCGTTGGCGGGACAGGGAACCCCACAGATACGCAGTATTTT. Its translation is CSVGGTGNPTDTQYF.